The 8 T cell receptor beta chains reported below all come from one sample, sequenced in a study of blood T cells in healthy people across ages. Through a sample-barcoded 5' primer and a J-beta primer mix, a second PCR was run for about 7 to 12 cycles. TCRdb analysed the 5' RACE reads with MiXCR anew, one entry per CDR3 protein. This sample carries approximately 1.5 million distinct CDR3 sequences, 35% to 45% of them seen once, and the ten largest clones take 4%. The source material was blood. Receptor source: a woman between 18 and 29 years old in good health.

The chain couples TRBV7-2 to TRBJ2-1; no reliable D call. The DNA end is a closer match to TRBJ2-7, so the J assignment may be wrong. This CDR3 is built from 14 residues. The germline V gene has CDR1 SGHTA and CDR2 FQGNSA. The DNA for the CDR3 is TGTGCCACCTCGGTGGATTACTCCTACAATGAGCAGTACTTC. Its protein is CATSVDYSYNEQYF.

The chain carries TRBV25-1 and TRBJ1-4; a weak D match, TRBD1 (6 bases). Per the germline V gene, CDR1 is MGHDK and CDR2 is SYGVNS. V was shortened by 4 bases and J by 7 bases, with 16 bases between the two germline ends. The CDR3 runs to 15 residues. CDR3 nucleotides: TGTGCCAGCAGTGCCCGACAGGCCGGGAGTGAAAAACTGTTTTTT. As protein: CASSARQAGSEKLFF.

This clonotype was seen a few times. This chain joins TRBV28 and TRBJ2-1, with 14 bases aligning to TRBD2. The V segment lost 6 bases and the J segment 8 bases; nucleotides outside the gene matches: 12. Germline lookup yields CDR1 MDHEN and CDR2 SYDVKM. This CDR3 region has 17 residues. CDR3 nucleotides: TGTGCCAGCAGCTCCACCACGACTAGCGGGAGGGCTGATGAGCAGTTCTTC. Protein: CASSSTTTSGRADEQFF. Full variable domain (remainder filled in from reference TRBV28 and TRBJ2-1): DVKVTQSSRYLVKRTGEKVFLECVQDMDHENMFWYRQDPGLGLRLIYFSYDVKMKEKGDIPEGYSVSREKKERFSLILESASTNQTSMYLCASSSTTTSGRADEQFFGPGTRLTVL.

The rearrangement uses TRBV6-2 or TRBV6-3 and TRBJ2-1; a weak D match, TRBD2 (6 bases). This CDR3 spans 15 amino acids. The germline CDR1 and CDR2 sequences are MNHEY and SVGEGT. The ends were cut back, 2 bases at V and 4 bases at J, with 12 bases in the middle. DNA of the CDR3: TGTGCCAGCAGTTACCAACTAGCTCCGTACAATGAGCAGTTCTTC. Protein: CASSYQLAPYNEQFF.

J is TRBJ2-1 and V is TRBV3-1; D possibly matches TRBD1 or TRBD2 (5 bases each). Germline CDR1 and CDR2: LGHDT and YNNKEL (reference sequence). V lost 3 bases, J lost 8 bases, and 17 bases lay in between. The CDR3 runs 15 residues. The CDR3 loop reads CASSHRPPEGYEQFF. DNA of the CDR3: TGTGCCAGCAGCCACAGACCACCCGAGGGGTATGAGCAGTTCTTC.

This clonotype has a handful of counts. The chain combines TRBV12-3 or TRBV12-4 with TRBJ2-3; 7 positions agree with TRBD1. The CDR3 is 14 residues long. The V segment lost 5 bases and the J segment 6 bases; nucleotides outside the gene matches: 8. For the CDR3, the DNA is TGTGCCAGCAGTACTGAGACAGGGAAGGATACGCAGTATTTT. It translates to CASSTETGKDTQYF.

This clonotype came up many times. The chain links TRBV29-1 to TRBJ2-1, with unresolved D. With 5 bases removed from V and 1 base from J, the gap between germline ends came to 6 bases. Germline lookup yields CDR1 SQVTM and CDR2 ANQGSEA. The CDR3 covers 12 residues. CDR3 nucleotides: TGCAGCGTTTGGGGTTCCTACAATGAGCAGTTCTTC. Translating it yields CSVWGSYNEQFF.

This rearrangement joins TRBV6-2 or TRBV6-3 to TRBJ2-3; D may be TRBD2 (7 bases). The germline V gene has CDR1 MNHEY and CDR2 SVGEGT. V lost 5 bases to trimming and J lost 6 bases, with 27 bases between them. The CDR3 is 18 residues long. The CDR3 DNA reads as TGTGCCAGCAGTCCCGAACAGCTTCTCGCGGGGGACACGGATACGCAGTATTTT. This codes for CASSPEQLLAGDTDTQYF.